Shown below are 23 T cell receptor beta chains from a single sample sequenced in a study of identical twins. TCRdb re-analysed the 5' RACE reads in MiXCR, keeping a single row per CDR3 protein. The sample carries 400,000 to 500,000 distinct CDR3 sequences, about 18% recorded once. The specimen was naive T cells sorted from blood. Receptors originate from a man over 45 in good health.

This clonotype came up a few times. J is TRBJ2-1 and V is TRBV29-1; a possible D gene is TRBD1 (6 bases). V shed 3 bases and J shed 6 bases, with 15 bases lying between them. CDR3 size: 14 residues. Per germline, CDR1 SQVTM and CDR2 ANQGSEA. CDR3 protein: CSVDSQGPGNEQFF. CDR3 nucleotide sequence: TGCAGCGTTGATTCGCAGGGGCCTGGCAATGAGCAGTTCTTC.

The V gene is TRBV10-3, the J gene TRBJ2-2, with 8 bases lining up with TRBD2. The junction had 14 bases not matched to a gene; V was cut back by 5 bases and J by 6 bases. CDR1 and CDR2 (germline): ENHRY, SYGVKD. CDR3 length: 17 amino acids. This CDR3 is CAISIGKRERLAGELFF. Written as DNA, the CDR3 is TGTGCCATCAGTATAGGGAAGCGGGAGAGGCTGGCCGGGGAGCTGTTTTTT.

The gene calls are TRBV4-1 and TRBJ1-1, with a tentative D call TRBD1 (5 bases). The CDR3 loop spans 15 amino acids. CDR1 and CDR2 (germline): MGHRA, YSYEKL. The germline V and J ends were trimmed by 3 bases and 7 bases, with 18 bases remaining between them. The CDR3 DNA follows: TGCGCCAGCAGCCATGGACCGGGACGGGAATTTGAAGCTTTCTTT. Translation gives CASSHGPGREFEAFF.

This chain connects TRBV11-2 to TRBJ2-7, with 8 bases aligning to TRBD1. The CDR3 extends over 15 amino acids. With 5 bases clipped from V and 0 bases from J, the junction kept 6 bases outside the gene matches. CDR1 and CDR2 from the germline V gene are SGHAT and FQNNGV. The CDR3 region is CASSRHRGTSYEQYF. DNA of the CDR3: TGTGCCAGCAGCCGTCACAGGGGGACCTCCTACGAGCAGTACTTC.

The chain links TRBV3-1 to TRBJ2-1, with unresolved D. V lost 0 bases and J lost 0, with 9 bases in between. This CDR3 comprises 16 residues. The germline gives CDR1 LGHDT, CDR2 YNNKEL (reference sequence). For the CDR3, the DNA is TGTGCCAGCAGCCAAGATACGAGAGCCTCCTACAATGAGCAGTTCTTC. This codes for CASSQDTRASYNEQFF.

In its sample, this clonotype was seen many times. The J gene is TRBJ1-1, the V gene TRBV9; D is perhaps TRBD1 (5 bases). Germline V gene data show CDR1 as SGDLS and CDR2 as YYNGEE. The CDR3 extends over 14 amino acids. V gave up 1 base and J gave up 0 bases, with 7 bases separating them. In DNA form, the CDR3 reads TGTGCCAGCAGCGTATCGACAGTGAACACTGAAGCTTTCTTT. Translated, it gives CASSVSTVNTEAFF.

V gene TRBV7-8 combines with J gene TRBJ1-4, with TRBD1 matching 10 bases. CDR3 size: 16 residues. Trimming at V came to 4 bases and at J to 10 bases, leaving 12 bases not matched to a gene. Germline assignment: CDR1 SGHVS and CDR2 FQNEAQ. The CDR3 loop is CASSSVIGTGVAKLFF. The CDR3 region has the DNA TGTGCCAGCAGCTCCGTTATCGGGACAGGGGTTGCAAAACTGTTTTTT.

CDR3 sequence reads: CASSQDGRQGKTPLHF. The CDR3 nucleotides are TGCGCCAGCAGCCAAGATGGCAGGCAGGGAAAGACACCCCTCCACTTT. The chain carries TRBV4-3 and TRBJ1-6, with D perhaps TRBD1 (5 bases). Germline V gene sequence: CDR1 LGHNA, CDR2 YSLEER. V gave up 0 bases and J gave up 11 bases, with 17 bases separating them. This CDR3 comprises 16 residues.

The genes are TRBV25-1 and TRBJ1-2, with TRBD1 matching over 8 bases. Per germline, CDR1 MGHDK and CDR2 SYGVNS. The junction had 4 bases not matched to a gene; V was cut back by 0 bases and J by 4 bases. The CDR3 sequence is 15 residues long. The CDR3 spells CASSEYEDRGYGYTF. Here the CDR3 DNA reads TGTGCCAGCAGTGAATATGAAGACAGGGGCTATGGCTACACCTTC.

This chain links TRBV4-1 with TRBJ2-7, with 9 bases matching TRBD1. V trimming: 3 bases; J trimming: 12 bases; junction bases outside the gene matches: 9. The CDR3 has 13 residues. Germline CDR1 and CDR2: MGHRA and YSYEKL. The CDR3 reads CASSQAPGTGLYF. The CDR3 DNA sequence: TGCGCCAGCAGCCAGGCCCCCGGGACAGGGCTGTACTTC.

The chain has TRBV5-1 and TRBJ2-7; D ambiguous. CDR1 and CDR2 (germline): SGHRS, YFSETQ. The V gene lost 7 bases and the J gene lost 2 bases, with 13 bases spanning the gap. This CDR3 has 13 amino acids. The CDR3 sequence: CASRWDPAYEQYF. Written as DNA, the CDR3 is TGCGCCAGCCGATGGGATCCGGCCTACGAGCAGTACTTC.

V and J are TRBV24-1 and TRBJ2-5; 9 bases fit TRBD2. The CDR3 has 18 residues. The V and J ends lost 3 bases and 2 bases, in that order; junction bases with no gene match: 12. Germline CDR1 and CDR2: KGHDR and SFDVKD. CDR3 coding DNA: TGTGCCACCAGTGATCGGGGCCTCGTAGCGGGGGATCAAGAGACCCAGTACTTC. Translated, it gives CATSDRGLVAGDQETQYF.

This clonotype was picked up many times. The chain recombines TRBV20-1 with TRBJ2-3; D possibly corresponds to TRBD2 (6 bases). V was trimmed by 6 bases and J by 1 base, leaving 11 bases between them. The germline V gene encodes CDR1 DFQATT and CDR2 SNEGSKA (reference sequence). The CDR3 consists of 13 residues. As DNA, the CDR3 is TGCAGTGCCCCTTGGGGGGGCACAGATACGCAGTATTTT. Its protein is CSAPWGGTDTQYF.

The gene calls are TRBV10-3 and TRBJ2-1; 10 bases align to TRBD2. The V segment lost 6 bases and the J segment 2 bases; nucleotides outside the gene matches: 7. Germline lookup yields CDR1 ENHRY and CDR2 SYGVKD. This CDR3 region has 16 residues. The CDR3 DNA reads TGTGCCATCAGAGAGCGGGAGGGCCTCGCCTACAATGAGCAGTTCTTC. This gives the protein CAIREREGLAYNEQFF.

This clonotype occurred many times. The chain couples TRBV5-5 to TRBJ2-3; 8 bases match TRBD1. Germline lookup yields CDR1 SGHKS and CDR2 YYEKEE (reference sequence). The CDR3 covers 16 residues. J lost 2 bases, V lost 4 bases, and 9 bases had no gene match. The CDR3 is CASSRKQGVFTDTQYF. CDR3 bases: TGTGCCAGCAGCAGAAAACAGGGGGTCTTCACAGATACGCAGTATTTT.

This clonotype was counted only a few times. The chain has TRBV20-1 and TRBJ2-7; perhaps D is TRBD1 or TRBD2 (6 bases each). The germline V gene encodes CDR1 DFQATT and CDR2 SNEGSKA (reference sequence). The V end was cut by 6 bases, the J end by 2 bases, with 11 bases between. The length of the CDR3 is 12 residues. The CDR3 spells CSARGRPYEQYF. For the CDR3, the DNA is TGCAGTGCCCGGGGGCGGCCCTACGAGCAGTACTTC.

The V and J genes are TRBV4-3 and TRBJ2-3; D is undetermined. CDR1 and CDR2 (germline): LGHNA, YSLEER. CDR3 length: 15 amino acids. Trimming left V 0 bases short and J 0 bases short, with 7 bases between. The chain's CDR3 is CASSQDLVSTDTQYF. In nucleotides, the CDR3 is TGCGCCAGCAGCCAAGATCTGGTTAGCACAGATACGCAGTATTTT.

This clonotype was detected only once. Possible read error: a much larger clone is one base away. V and J are TRBV6-5 and TRBJ2-7; 8 bases line up with TRBD1. This CDR3 has 14 residues. CDR1 and CDR2 (germline): MNHEY, SVGAGI. Trimming cost V 5 bases and J 5 bases; bases outside gene matches: 8. This CDR3 reads CASSNRDRTHEQYF. DNA for the CDR3: TGTGCCAGCAGTAACCGGGACAGGACCCACGAGCAGTACTTC.

The rearrangement joins TRBV7-2 to TRBJ1-6, with TRBD1 as a possible D gene (5 bases). CDR3 length: 15 amino acids. V lost 0 bases and J 9 bases, leaving 12 bases between the germline ends. Germline V gene sequence: CDR1 SGHTA, CDR2 FQGNSA. For the CDR3, the DNA is TGTGCCAGCAGCTTAGCTGGAGGGGCAGCTTCACCCCTCCACTTT. Translated, it gives CASSLAGGAASPLHF.

The V call is TRBV6-2 or TRBV6-3, the J call TRBJ2-3; 11 nucleotides align to TRBD2. V trimming: 6 bases; J trimming: 5 bases; junction bases outside the gene matches: 10. This CDR3 has 16 residues. Germline CDR1 MNHEY, CDR2 SVGEGT. The CDR3 nucleotides are TGTGCCAGCAGCTACCCTAGCGGGGGGCTGGAAGATACGCAGTATTTT. It specifies CASSYPSGGLEDTQYF.

This clonotype has a count of ten or more. The chain joins TRBV6-5 to TRBJ2-1; 14 nucleotides align to TRBD2. The CDR3 runs to 15 residues. V was clipped by 2 bases and J by 15 bases; unmatched bases: 9. Germline-derived CDR1 and CDR2 are MNHEY and SVGAGI. The CDR3 protein is CASSYTWTSGRNLFF. The CDR3 region has the DNA TGTGCCAGCAGTTACACCTGGACTAGCGGGAGGAATCTGTTCTTC.

The chain uses TRBV4-2 and TRBJ2-3; TRBD2 matches 7 bases. The CDR3 has 16 residues. The V and J ends lost 4 bases and 1 base, in that order; junction bases with no gene match: 8. Germline V gene data show CDR1 as LGHNA and CDR2 as YNFKEQ. For the CDR3, the DNA is TGTGCCAGCAGCCCGGCCGGGCTAGCGGGCACAGATACGCAGTATTTT. This sequence encodes CASSPAGLAGTDTQYF.

This clonotype occurred many times. This chain joins TRBV7-9 and TRBJ2-1; 10 bases map to TRBD2. Trimming removed 6 bases from V and 7 bases from J; junction bases left unmatched: 3. Germline values: CDR1 SEHNR, CDR2 FQNEAQ (reference sequence). CDR3 length: 13 residues. As DNA, the CDR3 is TGTGCCAGCAGTCTAGCGGGAGCTAATGAGCAGTTCTTC. Translating it yields CASSLAGANEQFF. Complete variable domain (other parts from reference TRBV7-9 and TRBJ2-1): DTGVSQNPRHKITKRGQNVTFRCDPISEHNRLYWYRQTLGQGPEFLTYFQNEAQLEKSRLLSDRFSAERPKGSFSTLEIQRTEQGDSAMYLCASSLAGANEQFFGPGTRLTVL.